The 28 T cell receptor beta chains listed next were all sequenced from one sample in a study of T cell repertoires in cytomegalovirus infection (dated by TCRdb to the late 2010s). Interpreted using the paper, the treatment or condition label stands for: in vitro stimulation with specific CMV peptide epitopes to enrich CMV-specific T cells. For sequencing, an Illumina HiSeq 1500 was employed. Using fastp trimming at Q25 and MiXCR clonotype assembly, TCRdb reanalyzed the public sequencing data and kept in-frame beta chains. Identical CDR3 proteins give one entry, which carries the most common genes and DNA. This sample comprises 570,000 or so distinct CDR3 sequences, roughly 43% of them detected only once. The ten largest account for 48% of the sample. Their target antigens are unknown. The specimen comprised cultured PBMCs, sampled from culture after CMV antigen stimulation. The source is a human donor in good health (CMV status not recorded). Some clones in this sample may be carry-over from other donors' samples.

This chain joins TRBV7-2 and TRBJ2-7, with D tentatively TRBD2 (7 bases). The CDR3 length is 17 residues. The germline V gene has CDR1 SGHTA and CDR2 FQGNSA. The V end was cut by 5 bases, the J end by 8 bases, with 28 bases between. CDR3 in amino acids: CASSRGGLQDRSYQQYF. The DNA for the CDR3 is TGTGCCAGCAGCAGGGGGGGGTTACAGGACCGTTCTTACCAGCAGTACTTC.

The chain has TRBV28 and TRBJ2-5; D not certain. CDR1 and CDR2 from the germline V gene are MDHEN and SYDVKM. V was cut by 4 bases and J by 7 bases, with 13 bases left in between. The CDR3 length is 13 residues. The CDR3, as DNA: TGTGCCAGCAGTTCGGACCAGCATTGGACCCAGTACTTC. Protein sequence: CASSSDQHWTQYF.

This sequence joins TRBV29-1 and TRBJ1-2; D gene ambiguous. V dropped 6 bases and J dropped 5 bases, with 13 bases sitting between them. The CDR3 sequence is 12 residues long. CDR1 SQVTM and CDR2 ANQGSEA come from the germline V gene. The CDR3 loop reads CSVETRLYGYTF. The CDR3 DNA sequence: TGCAGCGTGGAGACACGTCTATATGGCTACACCTTC.

CDR3 in DNA: TGTGCCAGCAGCCAACAAGGACAGGGAGACACTGAAGCTTTCTTT. This sequence encodes CASSQQGQGDTEAFF. The gene calls are TRBV4-2 and TRBJ1-1, with 8 bases matching TRBD1. J lost 3 bases, V lost 2 bases, and 5 bases had no gene match. CDR3 size: 15 residues. CDR1 and CDR2 from the germline V gene are LGHNA and YNFKEQ.

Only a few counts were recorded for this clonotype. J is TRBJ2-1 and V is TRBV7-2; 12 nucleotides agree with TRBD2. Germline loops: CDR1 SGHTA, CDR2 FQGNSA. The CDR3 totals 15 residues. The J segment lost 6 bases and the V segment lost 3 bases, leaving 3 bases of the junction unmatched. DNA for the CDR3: TGTGCCAGCAGCTTCCGACTAGCGGGAGCCAATGAGCAGTTCTTC. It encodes CASSFRLAGANEQFF.

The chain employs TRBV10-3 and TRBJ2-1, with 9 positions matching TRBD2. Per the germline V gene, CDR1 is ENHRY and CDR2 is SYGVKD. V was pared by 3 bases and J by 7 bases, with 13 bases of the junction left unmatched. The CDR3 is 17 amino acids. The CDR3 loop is CAISDAPGLAAGNEQFF. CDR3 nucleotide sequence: TGTGCCATCAGTGACGCTCCGGGACTAGCAGCGGGAAATGAGCAGTTCTTC.

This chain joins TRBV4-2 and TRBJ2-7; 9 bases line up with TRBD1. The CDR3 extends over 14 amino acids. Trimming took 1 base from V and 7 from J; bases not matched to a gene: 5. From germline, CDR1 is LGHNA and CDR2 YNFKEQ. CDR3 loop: CASSQGPTGGEQYF. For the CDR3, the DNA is TGTGCCAGCAGCCAAGGGCCGACAGGGGGAGAGCAGTACTTC.

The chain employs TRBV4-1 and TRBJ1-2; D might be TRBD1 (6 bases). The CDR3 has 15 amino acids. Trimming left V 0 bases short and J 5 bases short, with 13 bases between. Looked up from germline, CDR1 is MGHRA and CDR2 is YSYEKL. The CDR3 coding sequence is TGCGCCAGCAGCCAAGATCGGGCCCAGGGGTATGGCTACACCTTC. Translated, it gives CASSQDRAQGYGYTF.

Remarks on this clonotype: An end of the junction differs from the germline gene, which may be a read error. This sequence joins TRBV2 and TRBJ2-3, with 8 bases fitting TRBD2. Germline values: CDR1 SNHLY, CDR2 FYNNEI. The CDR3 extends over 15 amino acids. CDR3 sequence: CARSGSGGGTDTQYF. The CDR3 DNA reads TGTGCCAGGAGTGGGAGCGGGGGCGGCACAGATACGCAGTATTTT.

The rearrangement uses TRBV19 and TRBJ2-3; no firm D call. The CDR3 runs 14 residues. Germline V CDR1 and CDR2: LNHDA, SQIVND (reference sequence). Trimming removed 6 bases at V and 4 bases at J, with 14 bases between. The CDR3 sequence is CASSNSAVSDTQYF. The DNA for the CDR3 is TGTGCCAGTAGCAACTCGGCCGTGTCAGATACGCAGTATTTT.

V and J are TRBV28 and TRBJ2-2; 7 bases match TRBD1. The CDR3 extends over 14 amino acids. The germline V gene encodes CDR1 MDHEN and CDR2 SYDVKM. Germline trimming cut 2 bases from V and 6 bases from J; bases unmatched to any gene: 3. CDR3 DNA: TGTGCCAGCAGTTTACTTAGGGGGCCCGGGGAGCTGTTTTTT. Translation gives CASSLLRGPGELFF.

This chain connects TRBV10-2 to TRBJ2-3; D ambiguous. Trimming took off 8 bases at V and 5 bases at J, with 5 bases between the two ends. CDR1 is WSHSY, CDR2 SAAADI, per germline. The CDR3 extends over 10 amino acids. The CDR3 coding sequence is TGCGCCAGCCCCCGAGATACGCAGTATTTT. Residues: CASPRDTQYF.

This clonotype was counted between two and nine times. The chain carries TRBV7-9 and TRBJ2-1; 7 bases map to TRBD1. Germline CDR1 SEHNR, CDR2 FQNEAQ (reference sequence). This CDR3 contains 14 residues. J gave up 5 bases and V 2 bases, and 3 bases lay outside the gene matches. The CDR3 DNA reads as TGTGCCAGCAGCTTAACAGGGGTAAACAATGAGCAGTTCTTC. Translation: CASSLTGVNNEQFF.

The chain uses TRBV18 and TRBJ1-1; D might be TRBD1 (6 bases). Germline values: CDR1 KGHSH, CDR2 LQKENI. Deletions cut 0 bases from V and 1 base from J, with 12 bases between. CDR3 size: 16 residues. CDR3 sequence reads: CASSPPSGGKNTEAFF. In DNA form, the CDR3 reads TGTGCCAGCTCACCACCGTCGGGGGGCAAGAACACTGAAGCTTTCTTT.

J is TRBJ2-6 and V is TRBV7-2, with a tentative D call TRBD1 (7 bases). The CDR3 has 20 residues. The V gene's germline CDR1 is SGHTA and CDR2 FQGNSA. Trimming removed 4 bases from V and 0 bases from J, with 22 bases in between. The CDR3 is CASSSKGDRVGGSGANVLTF. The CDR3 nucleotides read TGTGCCAGCAGCTCCAAAGGAGACAGGGTGGGAGGCTCTGGGGCCAACGTCCTGACTTTC.

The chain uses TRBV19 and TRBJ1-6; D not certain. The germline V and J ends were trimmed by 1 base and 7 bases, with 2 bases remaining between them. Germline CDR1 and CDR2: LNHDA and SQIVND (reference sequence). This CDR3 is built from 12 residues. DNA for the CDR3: TGTGCCAGTAGTATAGGGAATTCACCCCTCCACTTT. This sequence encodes CASSIGNSPLHF.

The CDR3 spells CASSLNPLAGDYQETQYF. The CDR3 DNA reads as TGTGCCAGCAGCTTAAACCCTTTAGCGGGGGACTACCAAGAGACCCAGTACTTC. The genes are TRBV7-2 and TRBJ2-5; 9 bases agree with TRBD2. V lost 2 bases and J lost 0; bases outside the gene matches: 10. This CDR3 has 18 residues. Germline V gene sequence: CDR1 SGHTA, CDR2 FQGNSA.

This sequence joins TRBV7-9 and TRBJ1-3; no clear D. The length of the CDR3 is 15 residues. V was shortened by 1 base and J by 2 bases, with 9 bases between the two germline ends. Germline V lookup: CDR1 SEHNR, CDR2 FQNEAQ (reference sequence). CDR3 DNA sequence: TGTGCCAGCAGCTTAGGGGCATCCCCTGGAAACACCATATATTTT. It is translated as CASSLGASPGNTIYF.

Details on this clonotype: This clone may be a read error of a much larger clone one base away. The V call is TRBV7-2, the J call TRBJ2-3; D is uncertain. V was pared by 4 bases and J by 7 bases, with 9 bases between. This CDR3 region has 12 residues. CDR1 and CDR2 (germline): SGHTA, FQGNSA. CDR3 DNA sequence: TGTGCCAGCAGCTCGGATTCATATACGCAGTATTTT. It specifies CASSSDSYTQYF.

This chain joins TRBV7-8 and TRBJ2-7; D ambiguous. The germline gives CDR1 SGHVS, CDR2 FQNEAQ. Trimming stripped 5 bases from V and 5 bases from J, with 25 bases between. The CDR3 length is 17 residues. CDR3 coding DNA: TGTGCCAGCAGCCCGAAGCCTACACTTGTCGTCGGTCACGAGCAGTACTTC. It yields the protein CASSPKPTLVVGHEQYF.

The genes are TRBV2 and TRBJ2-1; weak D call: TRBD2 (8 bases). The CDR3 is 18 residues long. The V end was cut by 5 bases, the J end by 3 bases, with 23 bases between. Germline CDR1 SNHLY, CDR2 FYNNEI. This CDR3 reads CASSLYGRAQGVYNEQFF. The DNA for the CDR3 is TGTGCCAGCAGTCTCTACGGGAGGGCGCAGGGGGTCTACAATGAGCAGTTCTTC.

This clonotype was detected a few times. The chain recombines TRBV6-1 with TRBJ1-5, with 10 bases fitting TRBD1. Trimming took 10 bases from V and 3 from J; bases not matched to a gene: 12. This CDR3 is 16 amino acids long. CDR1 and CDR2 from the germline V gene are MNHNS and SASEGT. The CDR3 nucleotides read TGTGCCACCTTTTCCGACAGGGGGCAGGTCAATCAGCCCCAGCATTTT. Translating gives CATFSDRGQVNQPQHF.

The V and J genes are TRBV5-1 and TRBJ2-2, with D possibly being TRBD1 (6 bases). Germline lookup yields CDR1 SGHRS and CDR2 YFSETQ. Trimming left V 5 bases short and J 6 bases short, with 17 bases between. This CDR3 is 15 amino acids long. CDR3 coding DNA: TGCGCCAGCAGACAAACAGGGTCCGCCCCCGGGGAGCTGTTTTTT. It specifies CASRQTGSAPGELFF.

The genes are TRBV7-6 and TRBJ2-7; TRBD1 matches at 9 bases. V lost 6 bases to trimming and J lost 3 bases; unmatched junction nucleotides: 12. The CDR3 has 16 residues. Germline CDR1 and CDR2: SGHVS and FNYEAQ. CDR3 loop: CASRPDPGQGVYEQYF. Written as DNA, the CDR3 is TGTGCCAGCAGACCAGATCCGGGACAGGGTGTCTACGAGCAGTACTTC.

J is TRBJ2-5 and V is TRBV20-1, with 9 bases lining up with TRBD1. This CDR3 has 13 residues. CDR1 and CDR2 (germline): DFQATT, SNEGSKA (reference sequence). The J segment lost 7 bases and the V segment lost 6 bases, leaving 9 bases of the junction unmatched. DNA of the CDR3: TGCAGTGCGCTCCGGGACAGGGATGGGACCCAGTACTTC. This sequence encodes CSALRDRDGTQYF.

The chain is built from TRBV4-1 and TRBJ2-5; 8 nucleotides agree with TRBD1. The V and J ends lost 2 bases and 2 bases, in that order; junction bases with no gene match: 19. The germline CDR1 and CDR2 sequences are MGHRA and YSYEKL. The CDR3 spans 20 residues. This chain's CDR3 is CASSQQRNTGGLSPQETQYF. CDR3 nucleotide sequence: TGCGCCAGCAGCCAACAGAGGAACACAGGGGGTTTGAGTCCTCAAGAGACCCAGTACTTC.

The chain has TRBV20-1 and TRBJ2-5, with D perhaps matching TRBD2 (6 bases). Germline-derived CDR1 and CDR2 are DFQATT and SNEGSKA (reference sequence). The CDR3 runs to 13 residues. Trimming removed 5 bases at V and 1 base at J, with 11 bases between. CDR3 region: CSARGLLQETQYF. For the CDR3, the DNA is TGCAGTGCTCGCGGACTACTCCAAGAGACCCAGTACTTC.

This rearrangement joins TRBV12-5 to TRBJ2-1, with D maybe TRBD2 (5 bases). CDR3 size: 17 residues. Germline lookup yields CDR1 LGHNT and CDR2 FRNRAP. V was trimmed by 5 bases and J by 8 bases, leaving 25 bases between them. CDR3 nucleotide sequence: TGTGCTAGTGGTGGCGTCCGAGACTACCATCCTGCGTATGAGCAGTTCTTC. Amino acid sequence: CASGGVRDYHPAYEQFF.